This TCR beta chain comes out of a study of blood T cell repertoires in COVID-19. Across the whole study: The United States, Italy and Spain were the sources of the acute and convalescent COVID-19 samples. The cDNA or gDNA used as material had been derived from T cells, B-cell-depleted T cells, or PBMCs.

The germline V gene encodes CDR1 SGHDN and CDR2 FVKESK. There are 18 residues in the CDR3. Trimming took 0 bases from V and 4 from J; bases not matched to a gene: 4. In the source study's methods: From reference gene primer amplification, estimates of nucleated cell counts were derived. The assay was immunoSEQ multiplex PCR, and TCRdb's table has in-frame clones only and misses some. The D gene and trimming were derived from the DNA, and the V and J assignments and clone size from that table. This table has approximately 230,000 clones, approximately 83% appearing once. Sequencing used peripheral blood. The source of this sequence is an elderly man with acute or convalescent COVID-19. This chain connects TRBV14 to TRBJ2-3, with TRBD2 identical over 16 bases. The DNA for the CDR3 is TGTGCCAGCAGCCAAGATCGGGGACTAGCGGGGGGGTCAGATACGCAGTATTTT. This sequence encodes CASSQDRGLAGGSDTQYF. Drawing the rest from reference TRBV14 and TRBJ2-3, the complete variable domain is EAGVTQFPSHSVIEKGQTVTLRCDPISGHDNLYWYRRVMGKEIKFLLHFVKESKQDESGMPNNRFLAERTGGTYSTLKVQPAELEDSGVYFCASSQDRGLAGGSDTQYFGPGTRLTVL.